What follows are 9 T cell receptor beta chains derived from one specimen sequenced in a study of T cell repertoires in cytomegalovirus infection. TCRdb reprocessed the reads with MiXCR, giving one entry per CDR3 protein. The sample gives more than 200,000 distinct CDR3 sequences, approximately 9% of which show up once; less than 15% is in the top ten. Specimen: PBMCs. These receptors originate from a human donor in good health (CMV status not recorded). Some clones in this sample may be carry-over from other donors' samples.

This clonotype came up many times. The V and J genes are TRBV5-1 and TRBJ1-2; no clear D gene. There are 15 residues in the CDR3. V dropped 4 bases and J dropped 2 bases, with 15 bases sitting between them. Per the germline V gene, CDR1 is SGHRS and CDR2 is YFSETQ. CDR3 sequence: CASSHEGGRNYGYTF. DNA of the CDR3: TGCGCCAGCAGCCACGAAGGAGGCCGGAACTATGGCTACACCTTC. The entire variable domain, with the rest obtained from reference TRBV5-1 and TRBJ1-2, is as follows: KAGVTQTPRYLIKTRGQQVTLSCSPISGHRSVSWYQQTPGQGLQFLFEYFSETQRNKGNFPGRFSGRQFSNSRSEMNVSTLELGDSALYLCASSHEGGRNYGYTFGSGTRLTVV.

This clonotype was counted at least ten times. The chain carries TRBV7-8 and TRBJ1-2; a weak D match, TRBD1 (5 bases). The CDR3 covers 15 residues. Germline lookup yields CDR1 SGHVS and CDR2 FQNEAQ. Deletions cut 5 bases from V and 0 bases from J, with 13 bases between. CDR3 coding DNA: TGTGCCAGCAGCACCCGGGTGACAGCTAACTATGGCTACACCTTC. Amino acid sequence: CASSTRVTANYGYTF. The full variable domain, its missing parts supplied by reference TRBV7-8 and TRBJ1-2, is GAGVSQSPRYKVAKRGQDVALRCDPISGHVSLFWYQQALGQGPEFLTYFQNEAQLDKSGLPSDRFFAERPEGSVSTLKIQRTQQEDSAVYLCASSTRVTANYGYTFGSGTRLTVV.

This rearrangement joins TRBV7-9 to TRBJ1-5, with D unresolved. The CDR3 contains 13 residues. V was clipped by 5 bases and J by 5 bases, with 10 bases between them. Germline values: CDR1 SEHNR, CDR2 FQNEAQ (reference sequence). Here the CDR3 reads CASSQSDHQPQHF. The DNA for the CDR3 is TGTGCCAGCAGCCAAAGTGACCATCAGCCCCAGCATTTT. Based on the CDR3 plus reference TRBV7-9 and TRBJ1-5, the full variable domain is DTGVSQNPRHKITKRGQNVTFRCDPISEHNRLYWYRQTLGQGPEFLTYFQNEAQLEKSRLLSDRFSAERPKGSFSTLEIQRTEQGDSAMYLCASSQSDHQPQHFGDGTRLSIL.

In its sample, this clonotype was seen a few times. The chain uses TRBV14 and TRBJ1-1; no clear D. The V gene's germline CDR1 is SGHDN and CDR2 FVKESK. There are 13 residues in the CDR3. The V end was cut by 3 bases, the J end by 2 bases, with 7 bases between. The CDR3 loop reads CASSHKDNTEAFF. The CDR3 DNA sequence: TGTGCCAGCAGCCATAAGGATAACACTGAAGCTTTCTTT.

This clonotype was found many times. The CDR3 region has the DNA TGTGCCAGCAGCTTAGCACAGGGGGTCGCTGAAGCTTTCTTT. Translating gives CASSLAQGVAEAFF. J is TRBJ1-1 and V is TRBV7-2; 8 bases map to TRBD1. V lost 0 bases, J lost 6 bases, and 3 bases stayed unmatched. The CDR3 extends over 14 amino acids. CDR1 and CDR2 (germline): SGHTA, FQGNSA. The whole variable domain, filled in from reference TRBV7-2 and TRBJ1-1, reads GAGVSQSPSNKVTEKGKDVELRCDPISGHTALYWYRQSLGQGLEFLIYFQGNSAPDKSGLPSDRFSAERTGGSVSTLTIQRTQQEDSAVYLCASSLAQGVAEAFFGQGTRLTVV.

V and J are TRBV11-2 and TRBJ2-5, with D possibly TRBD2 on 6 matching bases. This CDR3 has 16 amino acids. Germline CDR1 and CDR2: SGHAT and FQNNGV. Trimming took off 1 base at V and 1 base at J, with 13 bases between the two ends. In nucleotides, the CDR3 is TGTGCCAGCAGCTTAGTACAGAGCGGGCCCCAAGAGACCCAGTACTTC. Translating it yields CASSLVQSGPQETQYF.

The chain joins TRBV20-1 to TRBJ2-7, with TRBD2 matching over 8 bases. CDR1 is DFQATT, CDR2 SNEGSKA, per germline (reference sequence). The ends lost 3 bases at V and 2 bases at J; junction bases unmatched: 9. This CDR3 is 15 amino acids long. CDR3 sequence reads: CSASVDRAGAYEQYF. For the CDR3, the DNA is TGCAGTGCTAGTGTAGATAGAGCGGGAGCCTACGAGCAGTACTTC.

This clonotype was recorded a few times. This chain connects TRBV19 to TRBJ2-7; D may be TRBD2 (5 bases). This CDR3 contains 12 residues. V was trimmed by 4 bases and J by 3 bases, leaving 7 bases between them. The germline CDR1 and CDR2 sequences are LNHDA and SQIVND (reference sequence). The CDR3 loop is CASSKGDYEQYF. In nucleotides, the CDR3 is TGTGCCAGTAGTAAGGGAGACTACGAGCAGTACTTC.

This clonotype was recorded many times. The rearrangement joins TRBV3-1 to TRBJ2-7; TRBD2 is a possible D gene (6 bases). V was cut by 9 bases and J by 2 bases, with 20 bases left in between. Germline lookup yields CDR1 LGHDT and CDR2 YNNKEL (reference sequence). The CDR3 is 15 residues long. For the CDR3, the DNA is TGTGCCAGTTCGCGGACTAATGAATATCCCTACGAGCAGTACTTC. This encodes CASSRTNEYPYEQYF.